The 8 T cell receptor beta chains below all came from one sample that was sequenced in a study of graft-versus-host responses after intestinal transplantation. Processing was applied to graft tissue in order to liberate intraepithelial and lamina propria lymphocytes. The table came from immunoSEQ multiplex PCR; TCRdb's copy has only in-frame clones and leaves some out. The repertoire holds about 15,000 clones, with 74% as singletons. The input for sequencing was ileum tissue, taken 14 days after transplant. These receptors were obtained from a human patient who received an intestinal transplant, so some T cells may come from the graft donor.

V is TRBV27 and J is TRBJ1-2; TRBD1 is a possible D gene (5 bases). The V gene lost 3 bases and the J gene lost 4 bases, with 12 bases spanning the gap. The germline CDR1 and CDR2 sequences are MNHEY and SMNVEV (reference sequence). The CDR3 covers 14 residues. CDR3 protein: CASSFGDGTYGYTF. The CDR3 DNA sequence: TGTGCCAGCAGTTTTGGGGACGGCACCTATGGCTACACCTTC.

The chain has TRBV29-1 and TRBJ2-5; D gene ambiguous. Trimming left V 5 bases short and J 2 bases short, with 6 bases between. The germline V gene has CDR1 SQVTM and CDR2 ANQGSEA. This CDR3 has 11 amino acids. CDR3 sequence reads: CSVRQQETQYF. CDR3 DNA sequence: TGCAGCGTTAGACAACAAGAGACCCAGTACTTC.

The chain carries TRBV6-1 and TRBJ2-3; D assignment may be TRBD1 or TRBD2 (6 bases each). Trimming removed 2 bases at V and 2 bases at J, with 17 bases between. Per germline, CDR1 MNHNS and CDR2 SASEGT. The CDR3 extends over 17 amino acids. The CDR3 reads CASSEPPGAGHTDTQYF. CDR3 DNA sequence: TGTGCCAGCAGTGAACCCCCAGGGGCGGGACACACAGATACGCAGTATTTT.

The chain links TRBV7-9 to TRBJ2-7; TRBD2 matches 10 bases. The CDR3 sequence is 13 residues long. Per the germline V gene, CDR1 is SEHNR and CDR2 is FQNEAQ (reference sequence). Trimming took 5 bases from V and 3 from J; bases not matched to a gene: 1. The CDR3 reads CASSRTSGYEQYF. The CDR3 region has the DNA TGTGCCAGCAGCCGGACTAGCGGCTACGAGCAGTACTTC.

This rearrangement joins TRBV10-3 to TRBJ1-1; D is unresolved. CDR3 length: 14 amino acids. Between the trimmed V and J ends, which lost 6 bases and 3 bases, there was a span of 14 bases. CDR1 and CDR2 from the germline V gene are ENHRY and SYGVKD. Here the CDR3 reads CAISIQGSDTEAFF. The CDR3 DNA sequence: TGTGCCATCAGCATACAAGGATCCGACACTGAAGCTTTCTTT.

This chain uses TRBV2 with TRBJ2-1; 7 bases are shared with TRBD1. This CDR3 contains 15 residues. V lost 5 bases and J lost 2; bases outside the gene matches: 6. CDR1 and CDR2 from the germline V gene are SNHLY and FYNNEI. In nucleotides, the CDR3 is TGTGCCAGCAGTCCGGGACAGCTGACCTACAATGAGCAGTTCTTC. Protein: CASSPGQLTYNEQFF.

The chain couples TRBV4-2 to TRBJ2-5, with D tentatively TRBD2 (5 bases). Trimming left V 5 bases short and J 2 bases short, with 12 bases between. CDR3 length: 14 residues. Germline loops: CDR1 LGHNA, CDR2 YNFKEQ. The CDR3 is CASSGEDWQETQYF. In DNA, the CDR3 is TGTGCCAGCAGCGGAGAGGACTGGCAAGAGACCCAGTACTTC.

The CDR3 sequence is CASRRKRDEQFF. CDR3 coding DNA: TGTGCCAGCAGGCGTAAGCGGGATGAGCAGTTCTTC. V usage is TRBV6-6 and J usage is TRBJ2-1; D may be TRBD2 (6 bases). V lost 6 bases, J lost 8 bases, and 11 bases lay in between. The CDR3 loop spans 12 amino acids. Germline V CDR1 and CDR2: MNHNY, SVGAGI (reference sequence).